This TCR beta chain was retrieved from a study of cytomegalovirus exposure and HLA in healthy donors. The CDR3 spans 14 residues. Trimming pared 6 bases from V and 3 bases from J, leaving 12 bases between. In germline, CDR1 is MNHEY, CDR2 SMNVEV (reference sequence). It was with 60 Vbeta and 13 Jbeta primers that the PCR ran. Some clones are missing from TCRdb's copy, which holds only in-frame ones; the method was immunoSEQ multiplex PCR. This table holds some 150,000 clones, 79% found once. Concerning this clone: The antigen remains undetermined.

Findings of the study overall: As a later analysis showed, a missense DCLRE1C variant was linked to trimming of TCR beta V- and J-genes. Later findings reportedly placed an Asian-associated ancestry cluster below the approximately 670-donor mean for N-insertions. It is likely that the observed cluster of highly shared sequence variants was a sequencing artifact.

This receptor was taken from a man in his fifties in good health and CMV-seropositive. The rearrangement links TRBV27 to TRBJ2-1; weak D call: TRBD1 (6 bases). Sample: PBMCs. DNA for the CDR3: TGTGCCAGCAGGTCCGGGACACTCTACAATGAGCAGTTCTTC. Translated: CASRSGTLYNEQFF.